This T cell receptor (beta chain) was sequenced for a study of blood T cell repertoires in COVID-19. Study details: Material from acute and convalescent COVID-19 was sourced from the United States, Italy and Spain. PBMCs, B-cell-depleted T cells, or T cells provided the cDNA or gDNA that made up the material.

In the original processing: Quantification of nucleated cells was approximated via reference gene primer amplification. TCRdb keeps only in-frame clones here, not all; method: immunoSEQ multiplex PCR. V, J and clone size reflect that table, while D and trimming were determined from the DNA. This sample has roughly 150,000 clones, with about four fifths found just once. With 7 bases removed from V and 4 bases from J, the gap between germline ends came to 14 bases. Germline CDR1 is SGHNT and CDR2 is YYREEE (reference sequence). This CDR3 contains 13 residues. The chain carries TRBV5-4 and TRBJ1-2; no firm D call. The specimen sequenced was peripheral blood. This clonotype was sampled from a woman at least 80 years old with acute or convalescent COVID-19. The CDR3 nucleotides read TGTGCCAGCGGCGGGCAGGACTTCTATGGCTACACCTTC. Amino acid sequence: CASGGQDFYGYTF.